Listed below are T cell receptor delta chains from one sample, sequenced in a study of Vδ1+ human thymocytes. TCRdb re-called the multiplex PCR reads using CATT. Among about 58,000 delta-chain clones listed, about 16% were seen once. Source material: Vdelta1+ gamma-delta thymocytes from the thymus. The receptors derive from a girl younger than two who had congenital heart surgery. The CDR3 runs from the conserved cysteine through the conserved F or W. D genes are given only for firm matches. Clone sizes are given selectively: once, few, many, or a class where the clone is expanded.

V gene: TRDV1; clone size: few; D gene: TRDD3; J gene: TRDJ1; CDR3 DNA: TGTGCTCTTGGGGGCCGTCCGTCCCTGGGGGTCGACACCGATAAACTCATCTTT; CDR3 protein: CALGGRPSLGVDTDKLIF
V gene: TRDV1; clone size: few; D gene: -; J gene: TRDJ1; CDR3 DNA: TGTGCTCTTGGGAAAGGGAGGGTCACCGATAAACTCATCTTT; CDR3 protein: CALGKGRVTDKLIF
V gene: TRDV1; clone size: -; D gene: -; J gene: TRDJ1; CDR3 DNA: TGTGCTCTTGGGGAACCCTCCTTTCCTACGCGGGGATACCGTAGTTCCGATAAACTCATCTTT; CDR3 protein: CALGEPSFPTRGYRSSDKLIF
V gene: TRDV1; clone size: -; D gene: TRDD3; J gene: TRDJ1; CDR3 DNA: TGTGCTCTTGGGAACCGAGGGTACTGGGGGATACTCTACACCGATAAACTCATCTTT; CDR3 protein: CALGNRGYWGILYTDKLIF
V gene: TRDV1; clone size: -; D gene: TRDD3; J gene: TRDJ1; CDR3 DNA: TGTGCTCTTGGGGTCCGACTCCCTGTGGCCCGAGTACTGGGGGATAAAGAATTCGCCGATAAACTCATCTTT; CDR3 protein: CALGVRLPVARVLGDKEFADKLIF
V gene: TRDV1; clone size: -; D gene: -; J gene: TRDJ1; CDR3 DNA: TGTGCTCTTGGGAGCCCTCCGTTTCCAGATCTGTACACCGATAAACTCATCTTT; CDR3 protein: CALGSPPFPDLYTDKLIF
V gene: TRDV1; clone size: -; D gene: TRDD3; J gene: TRDJ1; CDR3 DNA: TGTGCTCTTAAGATGGGGGACTGGGGGATACAAACCGATAAACTCATCTTT; CDR3 protein: CALKMGDWGIQTDKLIF
V gene: TRAV29/DV5; clone size: few; D gene: TRDD3; J gene: TRDJ1; CDR3 DNA: TGTGCAGCATCTAAGCCGAGTCGTGGCCTTCCCCCGTACTGGGGGATAACGTACACCGATAAACTCATCTTT; CDR3 protein: CAASKPSRGLPPYWGITYTDKLIF
V gene: TRDV1; clone size: -; D gene: TRDD3; J gene: TRDJ1; CDR3 DNA: TGTGCTCTTGGGGAACTATGGACTCCCAGAAGGGTACTGGGGGATTACACCGATAAACTCATCTTT; CDR3 protein: CALGELWTPRRVLGDYTDKLIF
V gene: TRDV1; clone size: few; D gene: TRDD3; J gene: TRDJ1; CDR3 DNA: TGTGCTCTTGGGGAAACGCAATCGCGGCCCTTTGGGGGACCAAATCGTTCCGATAAACTCATCTTT; CDR3 protein: CALGETQSRPFGGPNRSDKLIF
V gene: TRDV1; clone size: -; D gene: -; J gene: TRDJ1; CDR3 DNA: TGTGCTCTTGGGGAACTTGACGGCTTCCAGAGGGGGCCCAGAGGGACTGGGCTCATCTTT; CDR3 protein: CALGELDGFQRGPRGTGLIF
V gene: TRDV1; clone size: few; D gene: TRDD3; J gene: TRDJ1; CDR3 DNA: TGTGCTCTTGGTGGAGGGCAGTGGGGGATGGGGTACACCGATAAACTCATCTTT; CDR3 protein: CALGGGQWGMGYTDKLIF
V gene: TRDV1; clone size: -; D gene: TRDD3; J gene: TRDJ1; CDR3 DNA: TGTGCTCTCGGGGAACAAGCCGATGGGGGACACCAAGAGGGCAACACCGATAAACTCATCTTT; CDR3 protein: CALGEQADGGHQEGNTDKLIF
V gene: TRDV1; clone size: -; D gene: TRDD3; J gene: TRDJ1; CDR3 DNA: TGTGCTCTTGGGGAACGCTTACTGGGGGAAATCAGGGACGATAAACCCATCTTT; CDR3 protein: CALGERLLGEIRDDKPIF
V gene: TRDV1; clone size: -; D gene: TRDD3; J gene: TRDJ1; CDR3 DNA: TGTGCTCTTGGGGATCTCCCGGGGGATCTACATGATTACACCGATAAACTCATCTTT; CDR3 protein: CALGDLPGDLHDYTDKLIF
V gene: TRDV1; clone size: -; D gene: -; J gene: TRDJ1; CDR3 DNA: TGTGCTCTTGGAGTAGGTGGCACCGATAAACTCATCTTT; CDR3 protein: CALGVGGTDKLIF
V gene: TRDV1; clone size: -; D gene: TRDD3; J gene: TRDJ1; CDR3 DNA: TGTGCTCTTGGGGAAATGGGCGCAGCACTAGGTACTGGGGGTCAGGATAAACTCATCTTT; CDR3 protein: CALGEMGAALGTGGQDKLIF
V gene: TRDV1; clone size: few; D gene: -; J gene: TRDJ1; CDR3 DNA: TGTGCTCTTGGGGAAACAGTGTCCTACACTGTTACCGGGGGGCCGTACACCGATAAACTCATCTTT; CDR3 protein: CALGETVSYTVTGGPYTDKLIF
V gene: TRDV1; clone size: few; D gene: TRDD3; J gene: TRDJ1; CDR3 DNA: TGTGCTCTTGGGGAACGAACCTGGGACTGGGGGATACATCATCCTAATTCTAGCACCGATAAACTCATCTTT; CDR3 protein: CALGERTWDWGIHHPNSSTDKLIF
V gene: TRDV1; clone size: -; D gene: TRDD3; J gene: TRDJ1; CDR3 DNA: TGTGCTCTTGGGGAACCACGCTGTGTTAGAGGGATTTCCTACCATTTGGATGGGGGATACGCGGTGTACACCGATAAACTCATCTTT; CDR3 protein: CALGEPRCVRGISYHLDGGYAVYTDKLIF
V gene: TRAV29/DV5; clone size: -; D gene: -; J gene: TRDJ1; CDR3 DNA: -; CDR3 protein: CSVLLCSEDFLRYWGPFFGDKLIF
V gene: TRDV1; clone size: few; D gene: TRDD2; J gene: TRDJ1; CDR3 DNA: TGTGCTCTTGGGGCCATAATCAGGCCTTCCTATAGTACTGGAGCCGATAAACTCATCTTT; CDR3 protein: CALGAIIRPSYSTGADKLIF
V gene: TRDV1; clone size: -; D gene: TRDD3; J gene: TRDJ1; CDR3 DNA: TGTGCTCTTGGGGAGAGACCCTACCGCTGGGGATACACGGCCGATAAACTCATCTTT; CDR3 protein: CALGERPYRWGYTADKLIF
V gene: TRDV1; clone size: -; D gene: -; J gene: TRDJ1; CDR3 DNA: TGTGCTCTTGGGGAAGCCCCGCCTTCCCTACGAGGGGATGCGTACACCGATAAACTCATCTTT; CDR3 protein: CALGEAPPSLRGDAYTDKLIF
V gene: TRDV1; clone size: few; D gene: TRDD3; J gene: TRDJ1; CDR3 DNA: TGTGCTCTTGGGGAAGGGTCCCCCCCTCAAGTACTGGGGGTCCACATCGACACCGATAAACTCATCTTT; CDR3 protein: CALGEGSPPQVLGVHIDTDKLIF